This TCR beta chain derives from a study of blood T cell repertoires in COVID-19. The repertoire was sequenced with immunoSEQ multiplex PCR; TCRdb's copy has only in-frame clones and lacks some. The sample shows more than 60,000 clones, more than 70% of them seen only once. CDR1 and CDR2 (germline): SGHRS, YFSETQ. Trimming left V 1 base short and J 5 bases short, with 30 bases between. The CDR3 has 21 amino acids. The J gene is TRBJ1-4, the V gene TRBV5-1, with TRBD1 as a possible D gene (5 bases). The source material was PBMCs or T cells enriched from blood (not recorded which). The sequence was obtained from a woman aged 40 to 50 who had recovered from COVID-19. The DNA of the CDR3 is TGCGCCAGCAGCTTGAGTTACGGAACGTCACCGGGAGCAAGACAGAATGAAAAACTGTTTTTT. It translates to CASSLSYGTSPGARQNEKLFF.